The 25 T cell receptor beta chains below were found in one sample sequenced in a study of T cell clonotyping in hematopoietic cell transplantation. Regarding time point: recipient sample about 28 days before transplant, after cytoreduction. Assay used: immunoSEQ multiplex PCR; TCRdb lists only in-frame clones, some missing. The sample includes over 15,000 clones, roughly 77% of them seen just once. Sequences were derived from peripheral blood mononuclear cells, sampled before stem cell transplant. All receptors come from a man in his 60s with acute myeloid leukemia. Some clones in this sample may be carry-over from other donors' samples.

The CDR3 spells CATHLTGFGGYTF. CDR3 sequence (DNA): TGTGCTACTCACCTCACAGGGTTTGGTGGCTACACCTTC. V usage is TRBV28 and J usage is TRBJ1-2, with D possibly being TRBD1 (6 bases). CDR1 and CDR2 from the germline V gene are MDHEN and SYDVKM. The CDR3 covers 13 residues.

The chain employs TRBV7-2 and TRBJ2-3, with 10 bases aligning to TRBD1. The CDR3 has 16 amino acids. The V segment lost 3 bases and the J segment 5 bases; nucleotides outside the gene matches: 8. The germline V gene has CDR1 SGHTA and CDR2 FQGNSA. CDR3 amino acids: CASSLYRDRGKDTQYF. CDR3 nucleotides: TGTGCCAGCAGCTTGTACCGGGACAGGGGAAAAGATACGCAGTATTTT.

J is TRBJ1-4 and V is TRBV15, with D possibly TRBD1 on 5 matching bases. Germline lookup yields CDR1 LNHNV and CDR2 YYDKDF (reference sequence). This CDR3 is 14 amino acids long. Deletions cut 5 bases from V and 8 bases from J, with 15 bases between. CDR3 region: CATSDGQLDEKLFF. The CDR3, as DNA: TGTGCCACCAGCGATGGACAACTCGACGAAAAACTGTTTTTT.

The chain carries TRBV14 and TRBJ2-7; unclear D gene. The CDR3 length is 13 residues. V lost 4 bases to trimming and J lost 2 bases, with 9 bases between them. The germline V gene encodes CDR1 SGHDN and CDR2 FVKESK. CDR3 loop: CASSPTDTYEQYF. CDR3 in DNA: TGTGCCAGCAGCCCCACGGATACCTACGAGCAGTACTTC.

This clone was seen a handful of times. The chain carries TRBV6-4 and TRBJ1-6; D unresolved. The CDR3 has 13 amino acids. Germline CDR1 reads MRHNA; CDR2 reads SNTAGT. Trimming took off 0 bases at V and 10 bases at J, with 7 bases between the two ends. The CDR3 is CASSDSLGSPLHF. CDR3 sequence (DNA): TGTGCCAGCAGTGACTCTCTAGGCTCACCCCTCCACTTT.

The chain combines TRBV5-1 with TRBJ1-4, with TRBD1 matching over 9 bases. This CDR3 has 16 amino acids. Trimming took 4 bases from V and 7 from J; bases not matched to a gene: 11. CDR1 SGHRS and CDR2 YFSETQ come from the germline V gene. CDR3 in DNA: TGCGCCAGCAGCGAACTCGGGACAGGGACAGGTGAAAAACTGTTTTTT. It specifies CASSELGTGTGEKLFF.

This chain links TRBV2 with TRBJ2-7, with a tentative D call TRBD2 (7 bases). The CDR3 has 16 residues. Germline V CDR1 and CDR2: SNHLY, FYNNEI. The V gene lost 8 bases and the J gene lost 0 bases, with 20 bases spanning the gap. The CDR3 region has the DNA TGTGCCAGCTCCCGAGGGGGGGGAAGGAGCTCCTACGAGCAGTACTTC. Its protein is CASSRGGGRSSYEQYF. Full variable domain (missing parts from reference TRBV2 and TRBJ2-7): EPEVTQTPSHQVTQMGQEVILRCVPISNHLYFYWYRQILGQKVEFLVSFYNNEISEKSEIFDDQFSVERPDGSNFTLKIRSTKLEDSAMYFCASSRGGGRSSYEQYFGPGTRLTVT.

The CDR3 DNA is TGCGCCAGCAGCTTGCCCGGGCGGAACACCGGGGAGCTGTTTTTT. This codes for CASSLPGRNTGELFF. The J gene is TRBJ2-2, the V gene TRBV5-1; D unresolved. The CDR3 has 15 residues. Between the trimmed V and J ends, which lost 1 base and 1 base, there was a span of 8 bases. The germline V gene has CDR1 SGHRS and CDR2 YFSETQ.

V and J are TRBV7-2 and TRBJ2-3; 12 nucleotides align to TRBD2. V trimming: 4 bases; J trimming: 8 bases; junction bases outside the gene matches: 16. This CDR3 region has 18 residues. Germline V gene data show CDR1 as SGHTA and CDR2 as FQGNSA. The CDR3 sequence: CASSWLAGGPGPQSTQYF. The DNA for the CDR3 is TGTGCCAGCAGCTGGCTAGCGGGGGGGCCAGGGCCACAGTCTACGCAGTATTTT.

This sequence joins TRBV30 and TRBJ1-6; 8 positions agree with TRBD1. With 2 bases clipped from V and 5 bases from J, the junction kept 2 bases outside the gene matches. The CDR3 spans 14 residues. Per the germline V gene, CDR1 is GTSNPN and CDR2 is SVGIG (reference sequence). The CDR3 region has the DNA TGTGCCTGGAGTCGGGGACAGGATAATTCACCCCTCCACTTT. This gives the protein CAWSRGQDNSPLHF.

The CDR3 coding sequence is TGTGCCAGCAGCTCGTGGGGGAACACTGAAGCTTTCTTT. Translating gives CASSSWGNTEAFF. The chain has TRBV7-6 and TRBJ1-1; no clear D. Germline V gene lookup returns CDR1 SGHVS and CDR2 FNYEAQ. The CDR3 covers 13 residues. V dropped 4 bases and J dropped 1 base, with 7 bases sitting between them.

The rearrangement joins TRBV4-3 to TRBJ2-2, with TRBD2 identical over 9 bases. V shed 0 bases and J 2 bases; nucleotides not matched to a gene: 1. Germline V CDR1 and CDR2: LGHNA, YSLEER. There are 16 residues in the CDR3. CDR3 region: CASSQDSGGNTGELFF. The CDR3 region has the DNA TGCGCCAGCAGCCAAGATAGCGGGGGAAACACCGGGGAGCTGTTTTTT.

The chain uses TRBV5-6 and TRBJ2-7; D not certain. CDR3 length: 12 residues. V lost 0 bases, J lost 0 bases, and 1 base lay in between. Germline CDR1 reads SGHDT; CDR2 reads YYEEEE. CDR3 in DNA: TGTGCCAGCAGCTTGGCCTCCTACGAGCAGTACTTC. Protein product: CASSLASYEQYF.

The chain carries TRBV11-2 and TRBJ2-1; possibly TRBD1 for D (6 bases). V was trimmed by 2 bases and J by 3 bases, leaving 8 bases between them. This CDR3 has 14 residues. Germline-derived CDR1 and CDR2 are SGHAT and FQNNGV. The CDR3 protein is CASSLMDSYNEQFF. The CDR3 DNA sequence: TGTGCCAGCAGCTTAATGGACAGCTACAATGAGCAGTTCTTC. Full variable domain (outside the CDR3, taken from reference TRBV11-2 and TRBJ2-1): EAGVAQSPRYKIIEKRQSVAFWCNPISGHATLYWYQQILGQGPKLLIQFQNNGVVDDSQLPKDRFSAERLKGVDSTLKIQPAKLEDSAVYLCASSLMDSYNEQFFGPGTRLTVL.

The genes are TRBV5-1 and TRBJ1-1, with no clear D. V lost 2 bases to trimming and J lost 1 base, with 6 bases between them. Looked up from germline, CDR1 is SGHRS and CDR2 is YFSETQ. The CDR3 sequence is 13 residues long. CDR3 nucleotides: TGCGCCAGCAGCTTTCAAGGGAACACTGAAGCTTTCTTT. It is translated as CASSFQGNTEAFF.

V gene TRBV5-6 combines with J gene TRBJ2-5, with D perhaps TRBD2 (6 bases). The CDR3 length is 15 residues. Germline lookup yields CDR1 SGHDT and CDR2 YYEEEE. The V gene lost 2 bases and the J gene lost 2 bases, with 13 bases spanning the gap. The CDR3 region is CASSLPRDGQETQYF. The CDR3 nucleotides are TGTGCCAGCAGCTTACCGCGGGACGGACAAGAGACCCAGTACTTC.

This clone was counted a few times. The V and J genes are TRBV4-3 and TRBJ2-7, with 7 bases that match TRBD1. This CDR3 comprises 15 residues. Trimming at V came to 4 bases and at J to 0 bases, leaving 6 bases not matched to a gene. Germline V lookup: CDR1 LGHNA, CDR2 YSLEER. The CDR3 DNA reads as TGCGCCAGCAGCCTAGTGTGGGACAGCTCCTACGAGCAGTACTTC. It translates to CASSLVWDSSYEQYF.

This chain links TRBV7-2 with TRBJ2-7, with 8 positions matching TRBD1. CDR3 size: 15 residues. Trimming at V came to 3 bases and at J to 1 base, leaving 5 bases not matched to a gene. Germline CDR1 is SGHTA and CDR2 is FQGNSA. CDR3: CASSFPDRGSYEQYF. The DNA of the CDR3 is TGTGCCAGCAGCTTCCCCGACAGGGGATCCTACGAGCAGTACTTC. The full variable domain, completed using reference TRBV7-2 and TRBJ2-7, is GAGVSQSPSNKVTEKGKDVELRCDPISGHTALYWYRQSLGQGLEFLIYFQGNSAPDKSGLPSDRFSAERTGGSVSTLTIQRTQQEDSAVYLCASSFPDRGSYEQYFGPGTRLTVT.

The chain combines TRBV11-2 with TRBJ2-7; D is tentatively TRBD1 or TRBD2 (5 bases each). This CDR3 is 17 amino acids long. Trimming pared 0 bases from V and 2 bases from J, leaving 17 bases between. Germline CDR1 and CDR2: SGHAT and FQNNGV. The CDR3 region is CASSLDQGPLLPYEQYF. The CDR3 DNA sequence: TGTGCCAGCAGCTTAGATCAGGGACCGCTCCTGCCCTACGAGCAGTACTTC.

The V call is TRBV6-5, the J call TRBJ2-1; 8 nucleotides agree with TRBD2. Germline values: CDR1 MNHEY, CDR2 SVGAGI. The CDR3 is made up of 15 amino acids. V shed 7 bases and J 2 bases; nucleotides not matched to a gene: 7. In DNA, the CDR3 is TGTGCCAGCAACCCCAGCGGGGGCGCCTACAATGAGCAGTTCTTC. Translation: CASNPSGGAYNEQFF.

This clone counts as medium-sized. The V call is TRBV5-1, the J call TRBJ1-1; 7 bases align to TRBD1. Germline V lookup: CDR1 SGHRS, CDR2 YFSETQ. This CDR3 comprises 17 residues. V was pared by 3 bases and J by 0 bases, with 11 bases of the junction left unmatched. The chain's CDR3 is CASSSDRAAEMNTEAFF. CDR3 DNA: TGCGCCAGCAGCTCTGACAGGGCGGCGGAGATGAACACTGAAGCTTTCTTT. Full variable domain (rest looked up from reference TRBV5-1 and TRBJ1-1): KAGVTQTPRYLIKTRGQQVTLSCSPISGHRSVSWYQQTPGQGLQFLFEYFSETQRNKGNFPGRFSGRQFSNSRSEMNVSTLELGDSALYLCASSSDRAAEMNTEAFFGQGTRLTVV.

The chain recombines TRBV4-3 with TRBJ1-4; possibly TRBD1 for D (5 bases). This CDR3 is built from 16 residues. The ends were cut back, 2 bases at V and 5 bases at J, with 15 bases in the middle. The germline V gene encodes CDR1 LGHNA and CDR2 YSLEER. The CDR3 reads CASSQRKGNGNEKLFF. CDR3 sequence (DNA): TGCGCCAGCAGCCAACGAAAGGGGAACGGAAATGAAAAACTGTTTTTT.

This clone has more than one count but fewer than ten. This chain's CDR3 is CASREGEQYF. CDR3 DNA: TGTGCCAGCAGGGAGGGCGAGCAGTACTTC. The genes are TRBV2 and TRBJ2-7; D is possibly TRBD2 (6 bases). Trimming shortened V by 6 bases and J by 6 bases, and 6 bases separated the two germline ends. CDR1 and CDR2 (germline): SNHLY, FYNNEI. This CDR3 spans 10 amino acids.

The J gene is TRBJ1-1, the V gene TRBV21-1. TRBV21-1 constitutes a pseudogene. The length of the CDR3 is 8 residues. The CDR3 DNA reads as TGTGCCAGGATTGAAGCTTTCTTT. This encodes CARIEAFF.

This clone has a handful of counts. This chain links TRBV7-9 with TRBJ1-2, with unresolved D. The CDR3 is 15 amino acids. Trimming stripped 6 bases from V and 3 bases from J, with 17 bases between. In germline, CDR1 is SEHNR, CDR2 FQNEAQ (reference sequence). The chain's CDR3 is CASSGVGKLDYGYTF. The CDR3 DNA reads TGTGCCAGCAGTGGTGTCGGCAAGCTTGACTATGGCTACACCTTC.